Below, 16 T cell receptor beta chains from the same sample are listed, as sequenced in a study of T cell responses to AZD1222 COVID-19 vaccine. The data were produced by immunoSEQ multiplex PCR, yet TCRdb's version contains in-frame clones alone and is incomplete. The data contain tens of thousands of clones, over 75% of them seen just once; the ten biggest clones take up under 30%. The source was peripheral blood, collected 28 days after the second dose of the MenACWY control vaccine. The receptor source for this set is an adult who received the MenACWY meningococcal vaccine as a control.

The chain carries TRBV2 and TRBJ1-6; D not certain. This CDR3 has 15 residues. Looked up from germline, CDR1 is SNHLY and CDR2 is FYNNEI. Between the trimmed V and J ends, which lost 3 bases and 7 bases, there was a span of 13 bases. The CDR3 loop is CASSDWARGNSPLHF. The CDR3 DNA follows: TGTGCCAGCAGTGATTGGGCTAGAGGCAATTCACCCCTCCACTTT. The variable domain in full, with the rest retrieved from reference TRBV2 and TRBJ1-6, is EPEVTQTPSHQVTQMGQEVILRCVPISNHLYFYWYRQILGQKVEFLVSFYNNEISEKSEIFDDQFSVERPDGSNFTLKIRSTKLEDSAMYFCASSDWARGNSPLHFGNGTRLTVT.

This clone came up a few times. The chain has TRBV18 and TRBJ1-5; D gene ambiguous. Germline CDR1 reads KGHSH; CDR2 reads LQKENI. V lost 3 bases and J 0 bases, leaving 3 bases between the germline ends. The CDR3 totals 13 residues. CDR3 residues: CASSPNSNQPQHF. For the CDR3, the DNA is TGTGCCAGCTCACCGAATAGCAATCAGCCCCAGCATTTT.

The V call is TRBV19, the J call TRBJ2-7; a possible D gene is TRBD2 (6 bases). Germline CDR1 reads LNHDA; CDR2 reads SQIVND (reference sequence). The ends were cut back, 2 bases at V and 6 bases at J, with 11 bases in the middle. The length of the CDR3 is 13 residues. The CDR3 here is CASSISGGLEQYF. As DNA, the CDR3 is TGTGCCAGTAGTATATCCGGAGGGCTCGAGCAGTACTTC.

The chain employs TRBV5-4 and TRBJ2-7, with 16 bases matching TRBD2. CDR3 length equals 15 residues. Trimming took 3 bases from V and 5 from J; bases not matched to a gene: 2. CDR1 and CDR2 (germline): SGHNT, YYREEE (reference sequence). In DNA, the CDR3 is TGTGCCAGCAGCTCGGGACTAGCGGGAGGGGACGAGCAGTACTTC. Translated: CASSSGLAGGDEQYF.

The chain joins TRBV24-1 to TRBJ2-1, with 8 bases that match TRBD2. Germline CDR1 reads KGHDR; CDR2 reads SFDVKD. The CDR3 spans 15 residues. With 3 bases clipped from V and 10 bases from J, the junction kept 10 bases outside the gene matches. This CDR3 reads CATSDPGLGGGEQFF. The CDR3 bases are TGTGCCACCAGTGATCCGGGACTAGGGGGTGGAGAGCAGTTCTTC.

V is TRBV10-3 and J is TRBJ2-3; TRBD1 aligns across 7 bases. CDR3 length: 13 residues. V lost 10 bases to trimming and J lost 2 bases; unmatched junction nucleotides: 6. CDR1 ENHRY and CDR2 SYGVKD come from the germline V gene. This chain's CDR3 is CARLTGPTDTQYF. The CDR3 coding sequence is TGTGCCAGGCTGACAGGGCCCACAGATACGCAGTATTTT.

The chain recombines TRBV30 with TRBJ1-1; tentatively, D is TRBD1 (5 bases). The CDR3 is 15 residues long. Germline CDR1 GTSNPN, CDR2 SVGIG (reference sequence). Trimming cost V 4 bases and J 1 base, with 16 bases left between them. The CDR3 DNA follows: TGTGCCTGGACCTTAGGGAACAGGAGGAACACTGAAGCTTTCTTT. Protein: CAWTLGNRRNTEAFF.

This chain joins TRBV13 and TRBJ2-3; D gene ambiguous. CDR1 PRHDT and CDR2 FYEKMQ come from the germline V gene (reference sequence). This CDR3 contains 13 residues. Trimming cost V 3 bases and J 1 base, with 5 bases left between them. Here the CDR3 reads CASSLRGTDTQYF. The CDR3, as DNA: TGTGCCAGCAGCTTGCGTGGCACAGATACGCAGTATTTT.

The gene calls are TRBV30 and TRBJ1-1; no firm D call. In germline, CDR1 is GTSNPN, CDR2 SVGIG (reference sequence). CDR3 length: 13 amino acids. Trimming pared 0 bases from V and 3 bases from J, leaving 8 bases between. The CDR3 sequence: CAWSVRWDTEAFF. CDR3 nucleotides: TGTGCCTGGAGTGTACGTTGGGACACTGAAGCTTTCTTT.

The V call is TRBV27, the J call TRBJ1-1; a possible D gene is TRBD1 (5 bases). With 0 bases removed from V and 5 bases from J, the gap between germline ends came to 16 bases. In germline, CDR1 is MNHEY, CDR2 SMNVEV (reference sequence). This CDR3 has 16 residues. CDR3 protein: CASSLSSGAGNTEAFF. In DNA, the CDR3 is TGTGCCAGCAGTTTATCGAGCGGGGCAGGGAATACTGAAGCTTTCTTT.

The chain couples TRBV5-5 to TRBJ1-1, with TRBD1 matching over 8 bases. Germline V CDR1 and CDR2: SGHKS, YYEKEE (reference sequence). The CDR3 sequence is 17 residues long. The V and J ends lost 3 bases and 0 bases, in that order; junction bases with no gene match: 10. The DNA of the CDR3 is TGTGCCAGCAGCTCCCGACAGGGGCTCCTTATGAACACTGAAGCTTTCTTT. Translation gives CASSSRQGLLMNTEAFF.

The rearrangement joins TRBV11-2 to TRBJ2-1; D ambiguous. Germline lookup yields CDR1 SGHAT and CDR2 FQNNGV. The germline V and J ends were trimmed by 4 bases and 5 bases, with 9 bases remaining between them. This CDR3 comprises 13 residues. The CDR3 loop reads CASSSTWNNEQFF. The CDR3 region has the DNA TGTGCCAGCAGCTCAACGTGGAACAATGAGCAGTTCTTC.

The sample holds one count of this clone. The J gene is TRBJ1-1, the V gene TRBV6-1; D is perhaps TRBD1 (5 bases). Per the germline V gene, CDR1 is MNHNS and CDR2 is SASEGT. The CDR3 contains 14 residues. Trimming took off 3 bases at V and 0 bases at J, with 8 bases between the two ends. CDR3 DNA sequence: TGTGCCAGCAGTGATGTACAGGTGAACACTGAAGCTTTCTTT. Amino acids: CASSDVQVNTEAFF.

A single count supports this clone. The CDR3 sequence: CASSYQGQNTEAFF. The CDR3 region has the DNA TGTGCCAGCAGTTATCAGGGACAGAACACTGAAGCTTTCTTT. This chain joins TRBV27 and TRBJ1-1; TRBD1 might be the D (6 bases). The CDR3 extends over 14 amino acids. V shed 4 bases and J shed 1 base, with 10 bases lying between them. In germline, CDR1 is MNHEY, CDR2 SMNVEV (reference sequence).

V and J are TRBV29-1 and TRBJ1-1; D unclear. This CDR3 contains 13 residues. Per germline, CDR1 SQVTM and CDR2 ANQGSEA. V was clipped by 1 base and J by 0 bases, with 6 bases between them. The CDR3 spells CSVEGVMNTEAFF. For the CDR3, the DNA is TGCAGCGTTGAAGGAGTGATGAACACTGAAGCTTTCTTT.

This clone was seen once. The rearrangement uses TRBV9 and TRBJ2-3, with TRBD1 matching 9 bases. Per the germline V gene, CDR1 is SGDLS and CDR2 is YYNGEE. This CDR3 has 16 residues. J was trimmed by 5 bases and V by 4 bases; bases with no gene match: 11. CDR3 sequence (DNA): TGTGCCAGCAGCCAAGCCGGGACAGGGTTTGTAGATACGCAGTATTTT. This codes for CASSQAGTGFVDTQYF.